This T cell receptor beta chain derives from a study of cytomegalovirus exposure and HLA in healthy donors. Study-level results: It was reported in a later analysis that an Asian-associated ancestry cluster showed fewer N-insertions than the 666-donor mean.

The ends lost 4 bases at V and 3 bases at J; junction bases unmatched: 6. Germline V gene data show CDR1 as LNHDA and CDR2 as SQIVND (reference sequence). This CDR3 is built from 16 residues. PCR used 60 Vbeta primers and 13 Jbeta primers. Libraries were prepared by immunoSEQ multiplex PCR; TCRdb keeps only in-frame clonotypes and omits some of them. Of roughly 190,000 clones in the sample, 60% to 80% were seen once. This clone has a handful of counts. Its antigen remains unknown. The TCR was taken from a young woman in good health and CMV-seronegative. Material for sequencing was PBMCs. The chain combines TRBV19 with TRBJ2-6, with TRBD1 matching 7 bases. CDR3 nucleotides: TGTGCCAGTAGTAAAGACAGGGTCGATGGGGCCAACGTCCTGACTTTC. Translated: CASSKDRVDGANVLTF.